The 11 T cell receptor beta chains below were found in one sample sequenced in a study of immune evolution from preneoplasia to lung adenocarcinoma. Sequencing was performed with immunoSEQ multiplex PCR; in TCRdb, only in-frame clones are kept and a portion is missing. The table has about 5,800 clones, roughly three quarters seen once. Sequencing was performed on FFPE adjacent normal lung tissue. Source of these receptors: a person aged 60 to 85 with lung adenocarcinoma.

This chain connects TRBV28 to TRBJ1-3; TRBD1 matches at 8 bases. The CDR3 length is 15 residues. After removal of 6 bases from V and 6 bases from J, the junction contained 10 bases not matched to a gene. CDR1 is MDHEN and CDR2 is SYDVKM in the germline V gene. The CDR3 DNA sequence: TGTGCCAGCAGGGCCGGACAGGGCATCGAAAACACCATATATTTT. The encoded protein is CASRAGQGIENTIYF.

The gene calls are TRBV6-5 and TRBJ1-5, with unresolved D. The V gene lost 8 bases and the J gene lost 7 bases, with 12 bases spanning the gap. From germline, CDR1 is MNHEY and CDR2 SVGAGI. This CDR3 is 12 amino acids long. The CDR3 spells CASSSLGQPQHF. Here the CDR3 DNA reads TGTGCCAGCTCAAGCCTTGGACAGCCCCAGCATTTT.

The chain has TRBV11-2 and TRBJ1-3; D perhaps matches TRBD1 (5 bases). Germline V gives CDR1 SGHAT, CDR2 FQNNGV. The V gene lost 0 bases and the J gene lost 4 bases, with 13 bases spanning the gap. The CDR3 is made up of 16 amino acids. The chain's CDR3 is CASSLDRAGNGNTIYF. CDR3 DNA sequence: TGTGCCAGCAGCTTAGATCGGGCAGGGAACGGAAACACCATATATTTT.

The chain uses TRBV27 and TRBJ1-6; D ambiguous. Germline V lookup: CDR1 MNHEY, CDR2 SMNVEV (reference sequence). V was clipped by 10 bases and J by 5 bases, with 15 bases between them. The CDR3 consists of 14 residues. In DNA form, the CDR3 reads TGTGCCACCCGGGATAATGGTAATAATTCACCCCTCCACTTT. The encoded protein is CATRDNGNNSPLHF.

This chain connects TRBV5-4 to TRBJ1-4, with D unresolved. This CDR3 is 16 amino acids long. Trimming took 0 bases from V and 3 from J, leaving 12 bases between them. Germline loops: CDR1 SGHNT, CDR2 YYREEE (reference sequence). The CDR3 region is CASSLGGRGSNEKLFF. The CDR3 bases are TGTGCCAGCAGCTTGGGGGGTCGTGGGTCTAATGAAAAACTGTTTTTT.

This clone is categorized as medium-sized. The chain carries TRBV2 and TRBJ2-1; TRBD1 might be the D (7 bases). There are 13 residues in the CDR3. Germline assignment: CDR1 SNHLY and CDR2 FYNNEI. Deletions cut 6 bases from V and 9 bases from J, with 15 bases between. DNA of the CDR3: TGTGCCAGCAGGCGTCGACAGGGACTTGAGCAGTTCTTC. This gives the protein CASRRRQGLEQFF.

This clone has a handful of counts. V is TRBV30 and J is TRBJ2-7; TRBD2 matches 9 bases. The CDR3 loop spans 16 amino acids. Germline V gives CDR1 GTSNPN, CDR2 SVGIG (reference sequence). With V trimmed by 3 bases and J by 1 base, 10 bases remained unmatched. CDR3 protein: CAWSEQGTSWSYEQYF. CDR3 nucleotides: TGTGCCTGGAGCGAACAAGGGACTAGCTGGTCCTACGAGCAGTACTTC.

This clone was seen a few times. The chain joins TRBV5-4 to TRBJ2-7; TRBD2 aligns across 8 bases. This CDR3 is 13 amino acids long. Trimming at V came to 3 bases and at J to 3 bases, leaving 2 bases not matched to a gene. Looked up from germline, CDR1 is SGHNT and CDR2 is YYREEE (reference sequence). The CDR3 loop reads CASSSGGYYEQYF. DNA of the CDR3: TGTGCCAGCAGCTCGGGGGGGTACTACGAGCAGTACTTC.

This clone is large. Different DNA sequences within this sample yield the same CDR3. This chain uses TRBV19 with TRBJ1-5; D is unresolved. Looked up from germline, CDR1 is LNHDA and CDR2 is SQIVND (reference sequence). V lost 6 bases and J 3 bases, leaving 6 bases between the germline ends. This CDR3 comprises 12 residues. The CDR3 DNA follows: TGTGCCAGTAGGCATTCCAATCAGCCCCAGCATTTT. Translated: CASRHSNQPQHF.

The rearrangement joins TRBV4-1 to TRBJ1-4, with TRBD1 matching over 8 bases. Losses at the gene ends were 0 bases for V and 5 bases for J; bases not matched to a gene: 5. This CDR3 contains 16 residues. CDR1 and CDR2 (germline): MGHRA, YSYEKL. CDR3: CASSQDGRGPNEKLFF. The CDR3 bases are TGCGCCAGCAGCCAAGACGGCAGGGGGCCCAATGAAAAACTGTTTTTT.

In DNA form, the CDR3 reads TGTGCCAGCAAGAGTGAGTTTATCAAAAGCGGCTACACCTTC. It codes for CASKSEFIKSGYTF. The rearrangement uses TRBV28 and TRBJ1-2; D remains unclear. CDR1 MDHEN and CDR2 SYDVKM come from the germline V gene. CDR3 length equals 14 residues. Trimming took 7 bases from V and 8 from J, leaving 20 bases between them.